The 26 T cell receptor beta chains in this list originate from one sample, sequenced in a study of blood T cell repertoires in COVID-19. Some clones are missing from TCRdb's copy, which holds only in-frame ones; the method was immunoSEQ multiplex PCR. The table records a few hundred thousand clones, 70% to 90% of them present only once. The specimen was PBMCs or T cells enriched from blood (not recorded which). The receptors originated from a woman in her twenties or thirties who had recovered from COVID-19.

This clone was seen just once. The chain carries TRBV28 and TRBJ1-1, with unresolved D. The V end lost 6 bases, the J end lost 9 bases, and 17 bases lay between the germline ends. The CDR3 covers 13 residues. Germline V gene sequence: CDR1 MDHEN, CDR2 SYDVKM. This chain's CDR3 is CASRSPTVLQAFF. Here the CDR3 DNA reads TGTGCCAGCAGGTCACCTACAGTTCTACAAGCTTTCTTT. Filled out from reference TRBV28 and TRBJ1-1, the complete variable domain reads DVKVTQSSRYLVKRTGEKVFLECVQDMDHENMFWYRQDPGLGLRLIYFSYDVKMKEKGDIPEGYSVSREKKERFSLILESASTNQTSMYLCASRSPTVLQAFFGQGTRLTVV.

V gene TRBV19 combines with J gene TRBJ1-2; 7 bases fit TRBD1. The CDR3 covers 16 residues. Trimming at V came to 6 bases and at J to 3 bases, leaving 13 bases not matched to a gene. The V gene's germline CDR1 is LNHDA and CDR2 SQIVND (reference sequence). The DNA of the CDR3 is TGTGCCAGTAGGACCAATTGGGCCAGGGGGGACTATGGCTACACCTTC. As protein: CASRTNWARGDYGYTF. The full variable domain, in which reference TRBV19 and TRBJ1-2 provide the parts outside the CDR3, is DGGITQSPKYLFRKEGQNVTLSCEQNLNHDAMYWYRQDPGQGLRLIYYSQIVNDFQKGDIAEGYSVSREKKESFPLTVTSAQKNPTAFYLCASRTNWARGDYGYTFGSGTRLTVV.

This chain uses TRBV7-9 with TRBJ2-1; 11 bases are a match to TRBD2. The CDR3 runs 16 residues. Germline-derived CDR1 and CDR2 are SEHNR and FQNEAQ (reference sequence). V trimming: 5 bases; J trimming: 2 bases; junction bases outside the gene matches: 5. The CDR3 coding sequence is TGTGCCAGCAGCCAGACTAGCGGGGCGACCTACAATGAGCAGTTCTTC. Translating it yields CASSQTSGATYNEQFF. The full variable domain, completed using reference TRBV7-9 and TRBJ2-1, is DTGVSQNPRHKITKRGQNVTFRCDPISEHNRLYWYRQTLGQGPEFLTYFQNEAQLEKSRLLSDRFSAERPKGSFSTLEIQRTEQGDSAMYLCASSQTSGATYNEQFFGPGTRLTVL.

The chain links TRBV29-1 to TRBJ2-2, with a weak D call TRBD1 (6 bases). The CDR3 runs to 14 residues. Per the germline V gene, CDR1 is SQVTM and CDR2 is ANQGSEA. The V gene lost 6 bases and the J gene lost 7 bases, with 18 bases spanning the gap. This CDR3 reads CSVGDIPFGGELFF. The CDR3 DNA reads TGCAGCGTAGGGGACATTCCCTTTGGCGGGGAGCTGTTTTTT.

V is TRBV2 and J is TRBJ2-3; tentative D call: TRBD2 (6 bases). Trimming stripped 7 bases from V and 0 bases from J, with 14 bases between. Germline V gene lookup returns CDR1 SNHLY and CDR2 FYNNEI. The CDR3 contains 15 residues. In DNA form, the CDR3 reads TGTGCCAGCATCGGGCGGGGCCGTAGCACAGATACGCAGTATTTT. Its protein product is CASIGRGRSTDTQYF. The whole variable domain, filled in from reference TRBV2 and TRBJ2-3, reads EPEVTQTPSHQVTQMGQEVILRCVPISNHLYFYWYRQILGQKVEFLVSFYNNEISEKSEIFDDQFSVERPDGSNFTLKIRSTKLEDSAMYFCASIGRGRSTDTQYFGPGTRLTVL.

This rearrangement joins TRBV4-1 to TRBJ2-1; the match to TRBD2 covers 8 bases. The CDR3 runs to 17 residues. CDR1 is MGHRA and CDR2 is YSYEKL in the germline V gene. Trimming removed 1 base from V and 6 bases from J; junction bases left unmatched: 11. In DNA, the CDR3 is TGCGCCAGCAGCCAAGGTCCCCAGCGGGAGTCATCCAATGAGCAGTTCTTC. Amino acids: CASSQGPQRESSNEQFF.

Written as DNA, the CDR3 is TGTGCCAGCAGCAAATGCCCAAAGTACCCGGGACAGGGGAACGAGCAGTACTTC. Translated: CASSKCPKYPGQGNEQYF. The V and J genes are TRBV21-1 and TRBJ2-7; the listed D gene, TRBD1, was not tested against the DNA. TRBV21-1 is a listed pseudogene. The CDR3 loop spans 18 amino acids.

The chain recombines TRBV5-1 with TRBJ2-7; 8 positions agree with TRBD2. The CDR3 extends over 15 amino acids. Losses at the gene ends were 1 base for V and 2 bases for J; bases not matched to a gene: 5. From germline, CDR1 is SGHRS and CDR2 YFSETQ. The CDR3 spells CASSLTGGGPYEQYF. CDR3 nucleotide sequence: TGCGCCAGCAGCTTGACCGGGGGGGGCCCCTACGAGCAGTACTTC.

A note on this clone: Given a much more abundant clone one base away, this may be a read error. The rearrangement joins TRBV3-1 (or the pseudogene TRBV3-2) to TRBJ2-7; D not resolved. The CDR3 has 14 residues. Germline CDR1 reads LGHDT; CDR2 reads YNNKEL (reference sequence). Trimming removed 0 bases at V and 1 base at J, with 7 bases between. CDR3 amino acids: CASSQDHYSYEQYF. CDR3 sequence (DNA): TGTGCCAGCAGCCAAGATCACTATTCCTACGAGCAGTACTTC.

The rearrangement uses TRBV19 and TRBJ1-1, with D perhaps matching TRBD1 (6 bases). The CDR3 spans 15 residues. CDR1 and CDR2 (germline): LNHDA, SQIVND (reference sequence). V dropped 3 bases and J dropped 3 bases, with 14 bases sitting between them. CDR3 residues: CASSIAGTLYTEAFF. The CDR3 DNA sequence: TGTGCCAGTAGTATCGCCGGGACACTATACACTGAAGCTTTCTTT.

The V gene is TRBV11-3, the J gene TRBJ2-7, with 8 bases lining up with TRBD2. The CDR3 covers 15 residues. The trim removed 5 bases at V and 0 bases at J, leaving 6 bases unmatched. Germline values: CDR1 SGHNT, CDR2 YENEEA. The CDR3 reads CASSTRSGSSYEQYF. The CDR3 DNA reads as TGTGCCAGCAGCACTCGCAGCGGGAGCTCCTACGAGCAGTACTTC.

The chain uses TRBV28 and TRBJ2-1; D gene unclear. The V end was cut by 2 bases, the J end by 7 bases, with 21 bases between. Germline values: CDR1 MDHEN, CDR2 SYDVKM. The CDR3 has 17 amino acids. CDR3 nucleotide sequence: TGTGCCAGCAGTTTACACTCCACGGGTATTTTGGGTAATGAGCAGTTCTTC. Its protein product is CASSLHSTGILGNEQFF.

This chain connects TRBV6-4 to TRBJ2-1, with 9 nucleotides matching TRBD2. In germline, CDR1 is MRHNA, CDR2 SNTAGT. The CDR3 is 12 amino acids. The V segment lost 3 bases and the J segment 13 bases; nucleotides outside the gene matches: 4. The CDR3 nucleotides read TGTGCCAGCAGTGATGGCGGGAGGGCCCAGTTCTTC. Residues: CASSDGGRAQFF.

The chain recombines TRBV7-3 with TRBJ1-1, with a weak D call TRBD1 (6 bases). The CDR3 extends over 13 amino acids. Trimming removed 5 bases at V and 4 bases at J, with 11 bases between. CDR1 is SGHTA, CDR2 FQGTGA, per germline. CDR3 protein: CASSVTGLTEAFF. The CDR3 region has the DNA TGTGCCAGCAGCGTCACAGGGCTCACTGAAGCTTTCTTT. Supplemented by reference TRBV7-3 and TRBJ1-1, the full variable domain reads GAGVSQTPSNKVTEKGKYVELRCDPISGHTALYWYRQSLGQGPEFLIYFQGTGAADDSGLPNDRFFAVRPEGSVSTLKIQRTERGDSAVYLCASSVTGLTEAFFGQGTRLTVV.

The CDR3 bases are TGTGCCAGCACCAGGGACAGGTTGGGGGTCACTGAAGCTTTCTTT. Translating it yields CASTRDRLGVTEAFF. The V and J genes are TRBV6-5 and TRBJ1-1, with 8 bases fitting TRBD1. CDR3 length equals 15 residues. The germline gives CDR1 MNHEY, CDR2 SVGAGI. J lost 4 bases, V lost 7 bases, and 11 bases had no gene match.

For this clone: This same CDR3 is encoded by further DNA sequences in the sample. The rearrangement joins TRBV27 to TRBJ1-6, with D tentatively TRBD1 (6 bases). The CDR3 contains 13 residues. The ends were cut back, 2 bases at V and 7 bases at J, with 6 bases in the middle. CDR1 MNHEY and CDR2 SMNVEV come from the germline V gene (reference sequence). Here the CDR3 reads CASSLGGNSPLHF. CDR3 bases: TGTGCCAGCAGTTTAGGGGGCAATTCACCCCTCCACTTT.

This clone was detected only a few times. This sequence joins TRBV3-1 (or the pseudogene TRBV3-2) and TRBJ1-2; 8 bases line up with TRBD1. In germline, CDR1 is LGHDT, CDR2 YNNKEL (reference sequence). This CDR3 comprises 15 residues. V lost 0 bases, J lost 4 bases, and 4 bases stayed unmatched. The CDR3 coding sequence is TGTGCCAGCAGCCAAGACAGGGGGCGTATCTATGGCTACACCTTC. Translated: CASSQDRGRIYGYTF.

The chain employs TRBV28 and TRBJ1-2; tentatively, D is TRBD1 (6 bases). Per germline, CDR1 MDHEN and CDR2 SYDVKM. The V end was cut by 4 bases, the J end by 1 base, with 22 bases between. This CDR3 region has 18 residues. CDR3 nucleotides: TGTGCCAGCAGTTACCCACTTCGGGGGGGCGCGGGTAACTATGGCTACACCTTC. Protein: CASSYPLRGGAGNYGYTF.

The gene calls are TRBV6-5 and TRBJ1-5; D might be TRBD1 (6 bases). Trimming took 8 bases from V and 4 from J, leaving 12 bases between them. The V gene's germline CDR1 is MNHEY and CDR2 SVGAGI. The CDR3 has 13 residues. CDR3 residues: CASGGRGNQPQHF. The DNA for the CDR3 is TGTGCCAGCGGGGGAAGGGGGAATCAGCCCCAGCATTTT.

As regards this clone: This sequence may be a read error, since a much larger clone differs from it by one base. The chain uses TRBV6-5 and TRBJ2-7, with D possibly being TRBD2 (5 bases). V was clipped by 6 bases and J by 2 bases, with 11 bases between them. The V gene's germline CDR1 is MNHEY and CDR2 SVGAGI. The length of the CDR3 is 13 residues. The CDR3 nucleotides are TGTGCCAGCAGCGTCCGGGGAGCCTACGAGCAGTACTTC. This sequence encodes CASSVRGAYEQYF.

The chain is built from TRBV10-3 and TRBJ1-1, with D possibly matching TRBD1 (6 bases). The CDR3 contains 12 residues. Germline loops: CDR1 ENHRY, CDR2 SYGVKD. Trimming took 5 bases from V and 7 from J, leaving 11 bases between them. The CDR3 region is CAISPHRDEAFF. The DNA for the CDR3 is TGTGCCATCAGTCCCCACAGGGATGAAGCTTTCTTT.

The gene calls are TRBV11-2 and TRBJ2-5; 8 nucleotides match TRBD2. This CDR3 contains 15 residues. With 0 bases clipped from V and 1 base from J, the junction kept 1 base outside the gene matches. Germline values: CDR1 SGHAT, CDR2 FQNNGV. The CDR3 nucleotides read TGTGCCAGCAGCTTAGATGCGGGAGGCCAAGAGACCCAGTACTTC. It specifies CASSLDAGGQETQYF.

This rearrangement joins TRBV5-6 to TRBJ1-1; D is perhaps TRBD1 (6 bases). The CDR3 totals 13 residues. From germline, CDR1 is SGHDT and CDR2 YYEEEE. The V gene lost 4 bases and the J gene lost 5 bases, with 12 bases spanning the gap. CDR3 nucleotides: TGTGCCAGCAGCCCCGGGGGGCAGACTGAAGCTTTCTTT. This sequence encodes CASSPGGQTEAFF. Looking up the rest from reference TRBV5-6 and TRBJ1-1 gives the full variable domain: DAGVTQSPTHLIKTRGQQVTLRCSPKSGHDTVSWYQQALGQGPQFIFQYYEEEERQRGNFPDRFSGHQFPNYSSELNVNALLLGDSALYLCASSPGGQTEAFFGQGTRLTVV.

The chain uses TRBV6-5 and TRBJ2-3, with D possibly being TRBD2 (6 bases). There are 12 residues in the CDR3. Trimming removed 6 bases from V and 5 bases from J, with 9 bases in between. Germline values: CDR1 MNHEY, CDR2 SVGAGI. CDR3 DNA: TGTGCCAGCAGGGGGGGAGGAGATACGCAGTATTTT. This gives the protein CASRGGGDTQYF.

The gene calls are TRBV28 and TRBJ1-1; a weak D match, TRBD1 (6 bases). The germline V and J ends were trimmed by 8 bases and 4 bases, with 20 bases remaining between them. Germline assignment: CDR1 MDHEN and CDR2 SYDVKM. This CDR3 is 15 amino acids long. The CDR3 protein is CASLPAGGEITEAFF. In nucleotides, the CDR3 is TGTGCCAGCCTCCCGGCGGGGGGCGAAATCACTGAAGCTTTCTTT.

The rearrangement joins TRBV28 to TRBJ1-2; 8 nucleotides agree with TRBD1. Germline trimming cut 6 bases from V and 4 bases from J; bases unmatched to any gene: 7. Germline V gene lookup returns CDR1 MDHEN and CDR2 SYDVKM. The CDR3 length is 14 residues. Written as DNA, the CDR3 is TGTGCCAGCAGAAGCAGGGGGCTAGGCTATGGCTACACCTTC. Translation: CASRSRGLGYGYTF.